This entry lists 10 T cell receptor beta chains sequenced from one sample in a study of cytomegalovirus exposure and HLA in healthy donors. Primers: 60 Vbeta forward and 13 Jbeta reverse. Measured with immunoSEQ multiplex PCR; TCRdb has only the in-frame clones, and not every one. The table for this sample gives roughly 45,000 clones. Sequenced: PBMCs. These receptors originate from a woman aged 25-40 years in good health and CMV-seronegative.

The CDR3 nucleotides are TGTGCCAGCAGTGAAAGCACGGTGATCACTGAAGCTTTCTTT. Its translation: CASSESTVITEAFF. This rearrangement joins TRBV2 to TRBJ1-1, with D unresolved. Trimming pared 2 bases from V and 4 bases from J, leaving 11 bases between. The CDR3 is 14 residues long. The V gene's germline CDR1 is SNHLY and CDR2 FYNNEI.

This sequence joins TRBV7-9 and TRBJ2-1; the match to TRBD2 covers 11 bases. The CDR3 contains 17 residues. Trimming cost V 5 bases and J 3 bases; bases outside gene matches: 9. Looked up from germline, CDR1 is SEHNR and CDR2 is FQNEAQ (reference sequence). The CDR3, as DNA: TGTGCCAGCAGCACACCCCCGGGACTAGCGGACTACAATGAGCAGTTCTTC. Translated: CASSTPPGLADYNEQFF.

CDR3: CASRTQDRVGNEQFF. In DNA, the CDR3 is TGTGCCAGCAGGACCCAGGACAGGGTTGGCAATGAGCAGTTCTTC. The rearrangement joins TRBV28 to TRBJ2-1, with 8 bases identical to TRBD1. Germline V gene sequence: CDR1 MDHEN, CDR2 SYDVKM. The CDR3 consists of 15 residues. V lost 6 bases and J lost 6; bases outside the gene matches: 10.

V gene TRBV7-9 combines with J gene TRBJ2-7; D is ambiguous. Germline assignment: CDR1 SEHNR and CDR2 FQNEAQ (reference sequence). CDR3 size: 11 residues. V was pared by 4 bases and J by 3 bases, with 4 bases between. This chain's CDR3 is CASSSYYEQYF. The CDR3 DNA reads TGTGCCAGCAGCTCCTACTACGAGCAGTACTTC.

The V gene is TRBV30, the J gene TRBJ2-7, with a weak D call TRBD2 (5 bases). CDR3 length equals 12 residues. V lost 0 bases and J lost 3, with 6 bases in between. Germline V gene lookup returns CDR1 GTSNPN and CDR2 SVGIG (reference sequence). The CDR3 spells CAWSVGSYEQYF. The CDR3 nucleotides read TGTGCCTGGAGTGTTGGGAGCTACGAGCAGTACTTC.

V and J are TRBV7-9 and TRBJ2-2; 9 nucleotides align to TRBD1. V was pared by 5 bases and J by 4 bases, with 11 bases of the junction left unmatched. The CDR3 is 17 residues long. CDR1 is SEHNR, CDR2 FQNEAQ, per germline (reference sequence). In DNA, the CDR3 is TGTGCCAGCAGCCTAGTAAGACAGGGGGTGAGCACCGGGGAGCTGTTTTTT. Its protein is CASSLVRQGVSTGELFF. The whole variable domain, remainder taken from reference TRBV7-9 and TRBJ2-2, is DTGVSQNPRHKITKRGQNVTFRCDPISEHNRLYWYRQTLGQGPEFLTYFQNEAQLEKSRLLSDRFSAERPKGSFSTLEIQRTEQGDSAMYLCASSLVRQGVSTGELFFGEGSRLTVL.

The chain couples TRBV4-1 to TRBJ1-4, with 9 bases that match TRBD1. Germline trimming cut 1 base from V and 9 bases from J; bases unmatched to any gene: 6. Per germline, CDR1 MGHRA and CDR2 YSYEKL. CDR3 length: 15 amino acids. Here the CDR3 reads CASSQARDRVKKLFF. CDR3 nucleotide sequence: TGCGCCAGCAGCCAAGCGCGGGACAGGGTGAAAAAACTGTTTTTT.

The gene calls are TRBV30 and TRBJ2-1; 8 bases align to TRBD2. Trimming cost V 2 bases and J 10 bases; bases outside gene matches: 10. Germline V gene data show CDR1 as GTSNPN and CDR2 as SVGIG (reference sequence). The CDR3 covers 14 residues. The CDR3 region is CAWSFGLAGGEQFF. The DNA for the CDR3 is TGTGCCTGGAGTTTTGGACTAGCCGGGGGGGAGCAGTTCTTC.

CDR3 in DNA: TGTGCCAGTAACCCGGGGGATGAAAAACTGTTTTTT. Residues: CASNPGDEKLFF. The J gene is TRBJ1-4, the V gene TRBV19; possible D gene TRBD1, 5 bases. Trimming removed 7 bases from V and 6 bases from J, with 9 bases in between. This CDR3 comprises 12 residues. From germline, CDR1 is LNHDA and CDR2 SQIVND (reference sequence).

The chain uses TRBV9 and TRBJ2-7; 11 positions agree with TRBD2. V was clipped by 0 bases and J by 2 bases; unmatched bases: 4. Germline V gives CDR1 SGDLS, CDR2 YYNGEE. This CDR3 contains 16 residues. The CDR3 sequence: CASSVGGLAAAYEQYF. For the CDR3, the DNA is TGTGCCAGCAGCGTAGGGGGACTAGCGGCCGCCTACGAGCAGTACTTC.